This T cell receptor (beta chain) was recovered during a study of human T cells and chemical hapten exposure. Overall study: Weekly scalp doses of diphenylcyclopropenone were given to patients during the roughly 25-week study.

Per the germline V gene, CDR1 is SGDLS and CDR2 is YYNGEE. There are 14 residues in the CDR3. Time point described: patch test 1, 2 weeks after DPC sensitization. Specified treatment: therapeutic diphenylcyclopropenone sensitization with weekly scalp DPC. One entry per CDR3 protein results from TCRdb running MiXCR on the RACE reads. The sample lists under 450,000 distinct CDR3 sequences, more than 4.5% occurring once. The chain has TRBV9 and TRBJ1-1; perhaps TRBD1 as D (5 bases). The material was whole blood, obtained in connection with sensitization to the hapten diphenylcyclopropenone (DPC). The source of this sequence is a woman aged 50 to 60 with alopecia areata. Some clones in this sample may be carry-over from other donors' samples. The CDR3 is CSTDRQTSNTEAFF. CDR3 coding DNA: TGTTCCACAGACCGACAGACTTCGAACACTGAAGCTTTCTTT. The full variable domain, in which reference TRBV9 and TRBJ1-1 provide the parts outside the CDR3, is DSGVTQTPKHLITATGQRVTLRCSPRSGDLSVYWYQQSLDQGLQFLIQYYNGEERAKGNILERFSAQQFPDLHSELNLSSLELGDSALYFCSTDRQTSNTEAFFGQGTRLTVV.